This record looks at one T cell receptor beta chain sequence and its context. Its antigen is not known. Genomic DNA of each subset was evenly split across several immunoSEQ plates. Replicate PCRs for unsorted PBMC used 250 to 300 ng DNA (approximately 30,000 T cell genomes). The protocol was immunoSEQ multiplex PCR, while the TCRdb copy is restricted to in-frame clones and leaves out a portion. The table lists fewer than 650,000 clones, around 80% of them singletons. The data are from a study of shared clonotypes between healthy human individuals. Study-wide findings and caveats: The authors expected sequencing depth to affect clonotype sharing among donors. Few donors limited the genetic and exposure-history diversity represented.

The CDR3 has 12 residues. Germline V gives CDR1 MNHNS, CDR2 SASEGT. Trimming took off 3 bases at V and 6 bases at J, with 9 bases between the two ends. The source material was PBMCs. The V gene is TRBV6-1, the J gene TRBJ2-7; D gene uncertain. This clonotype originated in a woman aged 40 to 55 in good health. Some clones in this sample may be carry-over from other donors' samples. The CDR3 reads CASSDSPCEQYF. CDR3 nucleotide sequence: TGTGCCAGCAGTGATTCGCCCTGCGAGCAGTACTTC.